These 2 T cell receptor beta chains share one sample of origin, sequenced in a study. MiXCR, run by TCRdb on the RT-PCR reads, gives a single entry per CDR3 protein. The sample contains more than 550,000 distinct CDR3 sequences, 12% to 15% of which appear only once. Sequences were obtained from memory CD4+ T cells from blood. These receptors originate from a female donor in good health, serving as a healthy control.

The chain couples TRBV20-1 to TRBJ2-1; 8 bases align to TRBD2. The CDR3 extends over 15 amino acids. With V trimmed by 2 bases and J by 8 bases, 11 bases remained unmatched. The germline CDR1 and CDR2 sequences are DFQATT and SNEGSKA (reference sequence). The CDR3 coding sequence is TGCAGTGCTAGACAGTCTAGCGGGCCTCCCCATGAGCAGTTCTTC. Its translation is CSARQSSGPPHEQFF.

The gene calls are TRBV12-3 or TRBV12-4 and TRBJ2-1; unclear D gene. The CDR3 is made up of 14 amino acids. V lost 4 bases and J lost 2, with 9 bases in between. The CDR3 DNA reads TGTGCCAGCAGTTGGCAGGCCACCTACAATGAGCAGTTCTTC. Amino acid sequence: CASSWQATYNEQFF.